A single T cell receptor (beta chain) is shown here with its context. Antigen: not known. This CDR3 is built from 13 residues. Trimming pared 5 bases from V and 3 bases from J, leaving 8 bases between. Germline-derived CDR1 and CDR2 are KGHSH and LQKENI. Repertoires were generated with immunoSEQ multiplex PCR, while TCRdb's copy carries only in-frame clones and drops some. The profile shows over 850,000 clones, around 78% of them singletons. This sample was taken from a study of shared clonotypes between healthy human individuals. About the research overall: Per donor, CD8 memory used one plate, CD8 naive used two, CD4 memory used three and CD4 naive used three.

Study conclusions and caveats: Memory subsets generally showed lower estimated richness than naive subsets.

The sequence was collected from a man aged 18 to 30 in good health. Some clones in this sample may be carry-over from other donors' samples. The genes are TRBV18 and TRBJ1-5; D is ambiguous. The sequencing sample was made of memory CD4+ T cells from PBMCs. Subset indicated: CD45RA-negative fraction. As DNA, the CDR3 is TGTGCCAGCTCAAAAGACCTCAATCAGCCCCAGCATTTT. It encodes CASSKDLNQPQHF.